This T cell receptor beta chain was sequenced in a study of T cells after yellow fever vaccination. In regard to this clonotype: Its specificity is not known.

It was through 5'RACE template switching that TCR cDNA was made, with a universal primer site and UMIs added. TCRdb reprocessed the 5' RACE reads with MiXCR, giving one entry per CDR3 protein. The sample includes approximately 300,000 distinct CDR3 sequences, 8.5% to 10% of them seen just once. Study-wide results and caveats: Abundant clonotypes from the bulk population could contaminate FACS-sorted repertoires. A weaker secondary response peaked on day 5, the primary on day 15. Detected again after the booster were most primary-vaccination clones, at approximately 96% CD4 and about 90% CD8.

The CDR3 is 12 residues long. Germline CDR1 reads DFQATT; CDR2 reads SNEGSKA (reference sequence). V shed 5 bases and J shed 3 bases, with 8 bases lying between them. This receptor was identified in a man between 18 and 35 years old who received the YFV17D yellow fever vaccine. The chain has TRBV20-1 and TRBJ1-5; D unclear. The starting material was PBMCs, obtained on the day of the first yellow fever vaccination. In DNA, the CDR3 is TGCAGTGCTTGGCAGTTCAATCAGCCCCAGCATTTT. Protein sequence: CSAWQFNQPQHF.